This entry lists 22 T cell receptor beta chains sequenced from one sample in a study of blood T cell repertoires in COVID-19. Only in-frame clones appear in the TCRdb table, and some are missing; sequencing was by immunoSEQ multiplex PCR. The repertoire holds about 120,000 clones, with around 85% as singletons. Sequencing was done on a sample of peripheral blood. These receptors all stem from a man between 65 and 85 years old who had recovered from COVID-19.

The chain uses TRBV28 and TRBJ1-1; 7 bases map to TRBD1. V was pared by 4 bases and J by 3 bases, with 5 bases of the junction left unmatched. This CDR3 contains 14 residues. CDR1 and CDR2 (germline): MDHEN, SYDVKM. The CDR3 DNA sequence: TGTGCCAGCAGTTCACAGGGGTTGGACACTGAAGCTTTCTTT. Protein: CASSSQGLDTEAFF. The full variable domain, rest sourced from reference TRBV28 and TRBJ1-1, is DVKVTQSSRYLVKRTGEKVFLECVQDMDHENMFWYRQDPGLGLRLIYFSYDVKMKEKGDIPEGYSVSREKKERFSLILESASTNQTSMYLCASSSQGLDTEAFFGQGTRLTVV.

This chain links TRBV5-1 with TRBJ2-5; 9 positions match TRBD2. V shed 1 base, J shed 4 bases, and the junction held 2 bases outside the gene matches. Germline loops: CDR1 SGHRS, CDR2 YFSETQ. CDR3 size: 14 residues. CDR3 coding DNA: TGCGCCAGCAGCTTGTATAGCGGGAGAGAGACCCAGTACTTC. This encodes CASSLYSGRETQYF. The variable domain in full, with the rest retrieved from reference TRBV5-1 and TRBJ2-5, is KAGVTQTPRYLIKTRGQQVTLSCSPISGHRSVSWYQQTPGQGLQFLFEYFSETQRNKGNFPGRFSGRQFSNSRSEMNVSTLELGDSALYLCASSLYSGRETQYFGPGTRLLVL.

V gene TRBV28 combines with J gene TRBJ1-2; D not resolved. Per germline, CDR1 MDHEN and CDR2 SYDVKM. The CDR3 sequence is 13 residues long. The V gene lost 2 bases and the J gene lost 2 bases, with 6 bases spanning the gap. As DNA, the CDR3 is TGTGCCAGCAGTTTAGGCCTGAACTATGGCTACACCTTC. The encoded protein is CASSLGLNYGYTF.

This chain joins TRBV7-2 and TRBJ2-2; D gene uncertain. The germline V and J ends were trimmed by 2 bases and 6 bases, with 16 bases remaining between them. The CDR3 covers 16 residues. Germline values: CDR1 SGHTA, CDR2 FQGNSA. CDR3 nucleotide sequence: TGTGCCAGCAGCTTATCTGGTATAGCCATTTCCGGGGAGCTGTTTTTT. Protein: CASSLSGIAISGELFF.

The V and J genes are TRBV5-1 and TRBJ2-3; possible D gene TRBD1, 6 bases. Germline V CDR1 and CDR2: SGHRS, YFSETQ. V gave up 2 bases and J gave up 4 bases, with 11 bases separating them. This CDR3 has 14 residues. Written as DNA, the CDR3 is TGCGCCAGCAGCTTCTCAGGGGATGCAGATACGCAGTATTTT. This codes for CASSFSGDADTQYF.

The J gene is TRBJ2-7, the V gene TRBV11-2, with TRBD2 identical over 10 bases. The CDR3 runs 15 residues. CDR1 and CDR2 (germline): SGHAT, FQNNGV. The trim removed 3 bases at V and 2 bases at J, leaving 4 bases unmatched. This CDR3 reads CASSFASGGPYEQYF. The CDR3 coding sequence is TGTGCCAGCAGCTTCGCTAGCGGGGGCCCCTACGAGCAGTACTTC.

In its sample, this clone was seen a few times. This chain connects TRBV29-1 to TRBJ2-5; maybe TRBD1 (6 bases). Trimming shortened V by 2 bases and J by 3 bases, and 10 bases separated the two germline ends. In germline, CDR1 is SQVTM, CDR2 ANQGSEA. The CDR3 loop spans 13 amino acids. The DNA of the CDR3 is TGCAGCGTTGAATCACCAGGGGAAGAGACCCAGTACTTC. It is translated as CSVESPGEETQYF. The variable domain in full, with the rest retrieved from reference TRBV29-1 and TRBJ2-5, is SAVISQKPSRDICQRGTSLTIQCQVDSQVTMMFWYRQQPGQSLTLIATANQGSEATYESGFVIDKFPISRPNLTFSTLTVSNMSPEDSSIYLCSVESPGEETQYFGPGTRLLVL.

The genes are TRBV9 and TRBJ2-3, with D possibly TRBD1 on 6 matching bases. The germline V gene has CDR1 SGDLS and CDR2 YYNGEE. The V and J ends lost 4 bases and 3 bases respectively, with 15 bases between them. The CDR3 spans 15 residues. The CDR3 here is CASSPNRVVTDTQYF. The DNA of the CDR3 is TGTGCCAGCAGCCCAAACAGGGTTGTAACAGATACGCAGTATTTT.

There are a few counts of this clone. Different DNA sequences within this sample yield the same CDR3. The chain joins TRBV9 to TRBJ2-3, with 16 positions matching TRBD2. Losses at the gene ends were 0 bases for V and 6 bases for J; bases not matched to a gene: 4. The CDR3 runs 17 residues. Germline V gives CDR1 SGDLS, CDR2 YYNGEE. The CDR3 nucleotides are TGTGCCAGCAGCGTAGCGGGGACTAGCGGGGGGGCTGATACGCAGTATTTT. It is translated as CASSVAGTSGGADTQYF.

The V call is TRBV5-6, the J call TRBJ2-7; 7 nucleotides line up with TRBD2. Germline CDR1 is SGHDT and CDR2 is YYEEEE. CDR3 length: 15 residues. Trimming took 1 base from V and 2 from J; bases not matched to a gene: 6. CDR3 region: CASSLFPGGTYEQYF. CDR3 DNA: TGTGCCAGCAGCTTGTTTCCGGGGGGAACCTACGAGCAGTACTTC.

The gene calls are TRBV7-2 and TRBJ2-3; possibly TRBD2 for D (5 bases). Deletions cut 6 bases from V and 1 base from J, with 8 bases between. The CDR3 is 13 amino acids. Germline V gives CDR1 SGHTA, CDR2 FQGNSA. CDR3 sequence: CASRRGRTDTQYF. CDR3 sequence (DNA): TGTGCCAGCAGACGAGGGCGCACAGATACGCAGTATTTT.

CDR3 region: CASSLEGSYGYTF. CDR3 coding DNA: TGCGCCAGCAGCTTAGAGGGAAGCTATGGCTACACCTTC. This chain connects TRBV5-1 to TRBJ1-2; the D is unclear. V was shortened by 2 bases and J by 4 bases, with 9 bases between the two germline ends. Germline V gene lookup returns CDR1 SGHRS and CDR2 YFSETQ. The CDR3 consists of 13 residues.

This clone was counted only a few times. The chain uses TRBV7-2 and TRBJ2-7, with 7 positions matching TRBD1. Germline V gene data show CDR1 as SGHTA and CDR2 as FQGNSA. The CDR3 runs to 13 residues. V dropped 5 bases and J dropped 2; count of bases not matched to a gene: 3. The CDR3 region has the DNA TGTGCCAGCAGCCACGACAGGGCCTACGAGCAGTACTTC. As protein: CASSHDRAYEQYF.

The rearrangement joins TRBV5-4 to TRBJ2-2; no definite D call. The CDR3 spans 15 residues. V dropped 2 bases and J dropped 0 bases, with 8 bases sitting between them. From germline, CDR1 is SGHNT and CDR2 YYREEE (reference sequence). The CDR3 bases are TGTGCCAGCAGCTTTGCGGAAGCGAACACCGGGGAGCTGTTTTTT. As protein: CASSFAEANTGELFF.

This rearrangement joins TRBV19 to TRBJ2-1; D possibly corresponds to TRBD2 (6 bases). In germline, CDR1 is LNHDA, CDR2 SQIVND (reference sequence). CDR3 size: 14 residues. The V end was cut by 3 bases, the J end by 5 bases, with 11 bases between. CDR3 protein: CASSIWDSDNEQFF. In nucleotides, the CDR3 is TGTGCCAGTAGTATCTGGGACTCTGACAATGAGCAGTTCTTC.

The table lists this clone with a few counts. The rearrangement uses TRBV24-1 and TRBJ2-7, with 9 bases identical to TRBD1. Looked up from germline, CDR1 is KGHDR and CDR2 is SFDVKD. CDR3 length equals 14 residues. V dropped 9 bases and J dropped 4; count of bases not matched to a gene: 9. CDR3 sequence (DNA): TGTGCCACCGGGCCATCGACAGGGGGATACGAGCAGTACTTC. Translation: CATGPSTGGYEQYF.

The chain links TRBV9 to TRBJ2-1; 7 nucleotides agree with TRBD2. J was trimmed by 9 bases and V by 5 bases; bases with no gene match: 8. The CDR3 covers 13 residues. Germline CDR1 SGDLS, CDR2 YYNGEE. The CDR3 nucleotides read TGTGCCAGCAGTGAGGGAGGGCTGGGTGAGCAGTTCTTC. This encodes CASSEGGLGEQFF.

V usage is TRBV7-9 and J usage is TRBJ1-5, with D perhaps TRBD1 (6 bases). Germline V gene sequence: CDR1 SEHNR, CDR2 FQNEAQ (reference sequence). Trimming took 5 bases from V and 2 from J, leaving 10 bases between them. The CDR3 is made up of 14 amino acids. In DNA form, the CDR3 reads TGTGCCAGCAGCCAGGGGATTGGCAATCAGCCCCAGCATTTT. Protein product: CASSQGIGNQPQHF.

The J gene is TRBJ2-7, the V gene TRBV6-6, with TRBD2 matching over 8 bases. CDR3 size: 14 residues. The trim removed 7 bases at V and 6 bases at J, leaving 11 bases unmatched. The germline gives CDR1 MNHNY, CDR2 SVGAGI (reference sequence). CDR3 residues: CASNLAGSAGEQYF. The CDR3 coding sequence is TGTGCCAGCAATCTAGCGGGCTCCGCGGGCGAGCAGTACTTC.

The J gene is TRBJ2-1, the V gene TRBV29-1; TRBD1 agrees at 8 bases. V shed 6 bases and J 4 bases; nucleotides not matched to a gene: 8. Germline CDR1 SQVTM, CDR2 ANQGSEA. The CDR3 extends over 14 amino acids. The CDR3 loop is CSVRQGARYNEQFF. CDR3 DNA: TGCAGCGTCAGGCAGGGGGCGCGGTACAATGAGCAGTTCTTC.

The chain joins TRBV27 to TRBJ2-2; the match to TRBD1 covers 8 bases. The CDR3 length is 18 residues. J was trimmed by 4 bases and V by 6 bases; bases with no gene match: 16. CDR1 MNHEY and CDR2 SMNVEV come from the germline V gene (reference sequence). The chain's CDR3 is CASSPRILTGGVTGELFF. The CDR3 bases are TGTGCCAGCAGCCCGCGAATACTTACAGGGGGAGTCACCGGGGAGCTGTTTTTT.

The chain employs TRBV5-4 and TRBJ1-4; D remains ambiguous. The V gene's germline CDR1 is SGHNT and CDR2 YYREEE (reference sequence). V gave up 2 bases and J gave up 5 bases, with 4 bases separating them. The CDR3 extends over 12 amino acids. The CDR3 coding sequence is TGTGCCAGCAGCTTTACAAATGAAAAACTGTTTTTT. This gives the protein CASSFTNEKLFF.